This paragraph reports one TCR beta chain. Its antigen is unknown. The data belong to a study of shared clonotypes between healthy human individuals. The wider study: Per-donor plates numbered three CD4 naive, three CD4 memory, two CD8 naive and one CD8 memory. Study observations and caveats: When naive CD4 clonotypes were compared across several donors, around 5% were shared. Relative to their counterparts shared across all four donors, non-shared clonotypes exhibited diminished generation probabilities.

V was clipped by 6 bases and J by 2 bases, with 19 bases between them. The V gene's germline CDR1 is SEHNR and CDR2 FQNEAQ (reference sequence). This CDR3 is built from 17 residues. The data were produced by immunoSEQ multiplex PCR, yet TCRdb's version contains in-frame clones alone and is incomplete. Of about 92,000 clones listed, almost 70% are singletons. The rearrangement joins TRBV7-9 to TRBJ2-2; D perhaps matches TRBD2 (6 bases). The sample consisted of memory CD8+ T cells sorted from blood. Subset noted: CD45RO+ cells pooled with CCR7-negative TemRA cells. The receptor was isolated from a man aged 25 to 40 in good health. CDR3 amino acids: CASRPTKRDFNTGELFF. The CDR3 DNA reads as TGTGCCAGCAGACCCACTAAACGGGACTTCAACACCGGGGAGCTGTTTTTT.